This T cell receptor (beta chain) was identified in a study of shared clonotypes between healthy human individuals. The CDR3 length is 15 residues. Trimming pared 1 base from V and 1 base from J, leaving 10 bases between. CDR1 and CDR2 (germline): SGHAT, FQNNGV. The authors' processing: ImmunoSEQ yielded junction-only sequences lacking quality scores, so filtering differed. Libraries were prepared by immunoSEQ multiplex PCR; TCRdb keeps only in-frame clonotypes and omits some of them. V and J calls and clone size come straight from that table; D and trimming were deduced from the DNA. The sample has 450,000 to 500,000 clones; less than 80% are singletons.

What was sequenced was PBMCs. The receptor was isolated from a woman between 35 and 50 years old in good health. Some clones in this sample may be carry-over from other donors' samples. The rearrangement links TRBV11-2 to TRBJ1-2; D perhaps matches TRBD1 (5 bases). In nucleotides, the CDR3 is TGTGCCAGCAGCTTAGTTCCGGACATTAACTATGGCTACACCTTC. This encodes CASSLVPDINYGYTF.